This T cell receptor (beta chain) emerged from a study of shared clonotypes between healthy human individuals (TCRdb year 2020). With respect to the entire study: The cohort included a few men and a couple of women between 18 and 49 years of age. To estimate repertoire size and how much clonotype sharing occurs between individuals, the study deeply sequenced the blood TCR repertoires of about 5 healthy adults. Different laboratories and diverse techniques were used to prepare libraries and sequence TCR repertoires, to increase sequencing depth and limit assay-specific biases. For each donor, CD4 naive and CD4 memory were each run on three plates, CD8 naive on two plates, and CD8 memory on one plate. Between about 0.8 and 9 billion PBMCs per donor were obtained by leukapheresis. Findings and caveats that apply to the study as a whole: Rarefaction of sorted-subset datasets indicated incomplete sequencing despite the large sequencing depth. The small number of donors limited the genetic and exposure-history diversity represented. Across four donors, roughly 5% of naive CD4, roughly 3.4% of naive CD8, roughly 2.2% of memory CD4, and roughly 0.41% of memory CD8 clonotypes were shared. Clonotypes shared by all four sorted-subset donors showed higher generation probabilities than non-shared clonotypes. Estimated clonotype richness was generally larger for naive than for memory subsets. Pairwise subsampling indicated that sequencing depth was expected to affect the degree of clonotype sharing among donors. Sampling was restricted to blood, and TCR repertoires in tissues likely differ from the TCR repertoires found in blood.

Based on the germline V gene, the CDR1 and CDR2 sequences are MNHEY and SVGAGI. The CDR3 sequence holds 15 residues, the cysteine and phenylalanine included. Solely the CDR3 DNA is kept, with 45 bases framed from the first base. V lost 3 bases and J lost 6 bases, and the count of bases not matched to a germline gene is 7. Concerning this clone itself: Its antigen remains undetermined. No qualities accompany the bases; no much larger clone lies one base away.

Using the deep immunoSEQ assay, TCR CDR3 regions were amplified from genomic DNA by multiplex PCR. For each cell subset, the extracted genomic DNA was distributed evenly across all wells of several immunoSEQ 96-well plates, and each plate served as one replicate. Each replicate PCR for sorted subsets received around 200 ng genomic DNA, equal to roughly 30,000 T cell genomes. Purified libraries were measured with a Qubit 3.0 fluorometer, size-checked on a Bioanalyzer 2100, and measured again with the KAPA Library Quantification kit. A separate single-read 150-cycle Illumina NextSeq 550 flow cell was used to sequence each immunoSEQ 96-well plate. The authors' analysis ran thus. Because the immunoSEQ output included only junctional sequences and no quality scores, the filtering could not be the same as the filtering used for full-length reads. Sequences were annotated with PyIR, a Python wrapper for IgBLAST v1.9, and V/J genes and CDR3 were assigned using IMGT germline references. Reads with weak V/J assignments (E-value above 1e-6), missing CDR3, stop codons, out-of-frame junctions, or ambiguous translated residues were removed. V3J clonotypes were defined as sequences sharing the same inferred V gene, J gene, and CDR3 amino acid sequence. To compute the percentage overlap between repertoires, the number of shared unique clonotypes was divided by the size of the smaller repertoire. Richness of each repertoire was evaluated using RTK rarefaction, the Chao1 estimator, and Recon v2.1 estimates of unobserved clonotypes. Generation probabilities were computed with OLGA for all TCRbeta clonotypes obtained by the gDNA method from a handful of donors. In its TCRdb copy, this immuneACCESS table keeps in-frame sequences only and misses some clones. Where compared with another copy, unresolved V genes explain less than half of these, and the others have no known cause. The DNA was the basis for D and trimming; V, J and clone size are from that table. In all, the sample holds roughly 650,000 clones, and about 96% of those were seen once. Around 0.1% of the sample rests with the top ten.

For the CD8 naive samples, CD45RO-negative cells were positively selected for CCR7, yielding a CD45RA+CCR7+ population from which TemRA cells were excluded. The donors were healthy, HIV-negative adults who had no recently reported acute infections or vaccinations. Every donor was a Caucasian adult living in Nashville, Tennessee, USA. Blood was obtained by leukapheresis, after which PBMCs were separated by Ficoll-Histopaque density gradient centrifugation and cryopreserved in liquid nitrogen vapor phase. Analytical flow cytometry was used to check the purity and quantity of each magnetically sorted T cell population. Genomic DNA was isolated from each sorted fraction and quantified by UV absorbance on a Nanodrop 2000c.

The receptor was derived from a woman in her 30s in good health. Specimen: naive CD8+ T cells sorted from blood. The cell subset or site label corresponds to: CD45RA+CCR7+. The chain links TRBV6-5 with TRBJ2-1; 8 of the junction bases match TRBD2. Here is the DNA: TGTGCCAGCAGTTATTCTGGGACTAGAGCCAATGAGCAGTTCTTC. This translates into CASSYSGTRANEQFF.